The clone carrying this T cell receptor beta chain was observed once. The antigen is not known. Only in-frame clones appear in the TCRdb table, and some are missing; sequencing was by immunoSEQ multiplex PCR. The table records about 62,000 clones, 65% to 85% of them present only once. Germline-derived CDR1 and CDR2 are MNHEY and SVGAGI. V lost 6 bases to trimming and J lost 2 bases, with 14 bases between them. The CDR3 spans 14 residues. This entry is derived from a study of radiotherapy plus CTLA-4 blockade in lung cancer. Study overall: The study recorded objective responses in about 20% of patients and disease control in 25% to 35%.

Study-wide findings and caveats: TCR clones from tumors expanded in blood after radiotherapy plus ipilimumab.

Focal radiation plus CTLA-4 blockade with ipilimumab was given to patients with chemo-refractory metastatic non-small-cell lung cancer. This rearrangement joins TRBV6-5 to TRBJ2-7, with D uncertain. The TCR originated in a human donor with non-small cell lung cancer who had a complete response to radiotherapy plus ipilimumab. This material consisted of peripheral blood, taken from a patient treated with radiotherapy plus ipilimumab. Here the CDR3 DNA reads TGTGCCAGCAGACTGCACAGCTCCACCTACGAGCAGTACTTC. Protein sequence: CASRLHSSTYEQYF.